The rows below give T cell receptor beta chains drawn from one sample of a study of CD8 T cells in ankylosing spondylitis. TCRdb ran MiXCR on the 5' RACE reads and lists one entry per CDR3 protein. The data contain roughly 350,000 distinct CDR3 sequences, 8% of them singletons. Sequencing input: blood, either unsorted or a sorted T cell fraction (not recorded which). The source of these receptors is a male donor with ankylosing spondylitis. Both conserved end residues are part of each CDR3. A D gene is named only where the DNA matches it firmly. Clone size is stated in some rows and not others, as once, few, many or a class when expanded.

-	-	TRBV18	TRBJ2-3	CASSPDRSYTDTQYF	TGTGCCAGCTCACCAGACAGGTCGTACACAGATACGCAGTATTTT
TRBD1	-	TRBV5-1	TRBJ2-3	CASSTPTGPQDTQYF	TGCGCCAGCAGCACCCCGACAGGGCCCCAGGATACGCAGTATTTT
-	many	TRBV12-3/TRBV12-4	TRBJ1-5	CASSPEAGIANQPQHF	TGTGCCAGCAGCCCCGAGGCAGGGATAGCGAATCAGCCCCAGCATTTT
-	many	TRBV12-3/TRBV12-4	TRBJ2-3	CASSFYRTPGNPDTQYF	TGTGCCAGCAGTTTTTATCGGACACCAGGCAATCCAGATACGCAGTATTTT
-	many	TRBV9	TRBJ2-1	CASSVGDNEQFF	TGTGCCAGCAGCGTGGGCGACAATGAGCAGTTCTTC
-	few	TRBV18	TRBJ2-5	CASSRQLEEETQYF	TGTGCCAGCTCACGACAACTTGAGGAGGAGACCCAGTACTTC
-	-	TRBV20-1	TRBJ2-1	CSARRVAEANEQFF	TGCAGTGCCCGTCGGGTAGCCGAGGCCAATGAGCAGTTCTTC
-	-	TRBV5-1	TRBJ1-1	CASSLLSSSNTEAFF	TGCGCCAGCAGCTTGTTGTCCAGCTCAAACACTGAAGCTTTCTTT
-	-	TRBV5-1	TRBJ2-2	CASSLLFGTTNTGELFF	TGCGCCAGCAGCTTATTATTTGGGACAACGAACACCGGGGAGCTGTTTTTT
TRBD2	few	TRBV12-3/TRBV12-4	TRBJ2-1	CASSPGLAGGYGEQFF	TGTGCCAGCAGTCCGGGACTAGCGGGAGGTTACGGTGAGCAGTTCTTC
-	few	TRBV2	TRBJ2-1	CASRPGLQYNEQFF	TGTGCCAGCAGGCCGGGACTCCAGTACAATGAGCAGTTCTTC
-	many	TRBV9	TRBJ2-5	CASSVGTTLETQYF	TGTGCCAGCAGCGTAGGTACTACCCTTGAGACCCAGTACTTC
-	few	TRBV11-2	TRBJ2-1	CASSVAGAEQFF	TGTGCCAGCAGCGTGGCAGGAGCTGAGCAGTTCTTC
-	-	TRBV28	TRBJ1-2	CASSPGAGAYGYTF	TGTGCCAGCAGTCCCGGGGCAGGGGCCTATGGCTACACCTTC
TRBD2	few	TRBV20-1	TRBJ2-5	CSARVRGEETQYF	TGCAGTGCTAGAGTTCGGGGGGAAGAGACCCAGTACTTC
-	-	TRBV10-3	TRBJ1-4	CAISESMNEKLFF	TGTGCCATCAGTGAGTCAATGAATGAAAAACTGTTTTTT
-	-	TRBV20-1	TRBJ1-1	CSARTGPNAEAFF	TGCAGTGCTAGGACGGGCCCCAACGCTGAAGCTTTCTTT
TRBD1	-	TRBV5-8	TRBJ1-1	CASSRIGQGRVNTEAFF	TGTGCCAGCAGCCGCATCGGACAGGGGAGGGTAAACACTGAAGCTTTCTTT
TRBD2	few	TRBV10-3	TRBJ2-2	CAISETASGVAGELFF	TGTGCCATCAGTGAGACGGCTAGCGGCGTTGCCGGGGAGCTGTTTTTT
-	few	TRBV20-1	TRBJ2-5	CSAEGSGQETQYF	TGCAGTGCCGAGGGGAGTGGACAAGAGACCCAGTACTTC
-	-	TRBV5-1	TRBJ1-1	CASSGELNTEAFF	TGCGCCAGCAGTGGCGAACTGAACACTGAAGCTTTCTTT
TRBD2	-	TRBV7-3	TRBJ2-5	CASSLTSGLETQYF	TGTGCCAGCAGCTTGACTAGCGGATTGGAGACCCAGTACTTC
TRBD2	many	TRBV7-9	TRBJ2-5	CASSLPSGRQETQYF	TGTGCCAGCAGCCTGCCTAGCGGGAGACAAGAGACCCAGTACTTC
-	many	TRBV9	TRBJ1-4	CASSVAWGSGEKLFF	TGTGCCAGCAGCGTAGCCTGGGGATCTGGTGAAAAACTGTTTTTT
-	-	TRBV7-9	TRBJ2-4	CASSLPENIQYF	TGTGCCAGCAGCTTACCTGAAAACATTCAGTACTTC
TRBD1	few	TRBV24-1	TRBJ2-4	CATSDLPQTGKQNIQYF	TGTGCCACCAGTGATTTACCCCAGACAGGGAAGCAGAACATTCAGTACTTC
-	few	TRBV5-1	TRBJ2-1	CASSLAGTARRGNEQFF	TGCGCCAGCAGCTTGGCCGGGACGGCTCGACGTGGCAATGAGCAGTTCTTC
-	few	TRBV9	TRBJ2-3	CASSASGTPIGTQYF	TGTGCCAGCAGCGCTTCCGGGACCCCGATTGGTACGCAGTATTTT
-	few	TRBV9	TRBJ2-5	CASSGQLETLRETQYF	TGTGCCAGCAGCGGACAACTCGAGACTCTCAGGGAGACCCAGTACTTC
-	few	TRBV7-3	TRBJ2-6	CASSETALSGANVLTF	TGTGCCAGCAGCGAGACAGCGCTCTCTGGGGCCAACGTCCTGACTTTC
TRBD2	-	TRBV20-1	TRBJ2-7	CSARNRDYYEQYF	TGCAGTGCTAGAAATCGGGACTACTACGAGCAGTACTTC
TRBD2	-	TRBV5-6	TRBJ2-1	CAISLGVGGWTETNEQFF	TGTGCCATCAGCTTGGGGGTGGGGGGGTGGACGGAAACTAATGAGCAGTTCTTC
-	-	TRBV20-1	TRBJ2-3	CSASKGYTSSDTQYF	TGCAGTGCTAGTAAGGGGTACACTAGCTCAGATACGCAGTATTTT
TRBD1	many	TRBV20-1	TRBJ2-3	CSGDRGHPDTQYF	TGCAGCGGGGACAGGGGGCACCCAGATACGCAGTATTTT
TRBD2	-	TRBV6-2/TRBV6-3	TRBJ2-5	CASRLAGFQETQYF	TGTGCCAGCAGGCTAGCGGGGTTTCAAGAGACCCAGTACTTC
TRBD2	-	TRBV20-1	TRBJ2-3	CSVSGRSTDTQYF	TGCAGCGTAAGCGGGAGGAGCACAGATACGCAGTATTTT
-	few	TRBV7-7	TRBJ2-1	CASSLIPGAHYNEQFF	TGTGCTAGCAGCTTAATCCCGGGGGCCCACTACAATGAGCAGTTCTTC
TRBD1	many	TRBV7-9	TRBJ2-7	CASSLTGVNYEQYF	TGTGCCAGCAGCTTGACAGGGGTCAACTACGAGCAGTACTTC
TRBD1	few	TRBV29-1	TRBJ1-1	CSVGDSTEAFF	TGCAGCGTTGGGGACAGCACTGAAGCTTTCTTT
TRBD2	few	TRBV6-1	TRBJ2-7	CASRPGTSGRLYEQYF	TGTGCCAGCAGACCCGGGACTAGCGGACGACTTTACGAGCAGTACTTC
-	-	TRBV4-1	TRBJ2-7	CASSQTTETYEQYF	TGCGCCAGCAGCCAAACGACGGAGACCTACGAGCAGTACTTC
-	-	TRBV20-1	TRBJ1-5	CSAGERGHSNQPQHF	TGCAGTGCTGGCGAAAGGGGTCATAGCAATCAGCCCCAGCATTTT
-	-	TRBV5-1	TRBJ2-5	CASSWSTGETQYF	TGCGCCAGCAGCTGGTCTACTGGGGAGACCCAGTACTTC
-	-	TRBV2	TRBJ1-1	CASTEWDGTEAFF	TGTGCCAGCACCGAGTGGGATGGGACTGAAGCTTTCTTT
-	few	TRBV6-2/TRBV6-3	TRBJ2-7	CASNGLKEQYF	TGTGCCAGCAACGGACTTAAAGAGCAGTACTTC
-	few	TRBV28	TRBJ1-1	CASSLIGHLRPEAFF	TGTGCCAGCAGTTTAATCGGGCACCTTAGGCCTGAAGCTTTCTTT
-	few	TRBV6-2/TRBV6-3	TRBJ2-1	CASSPLGEAYNEQFF	TGTGCCAGCTCTCCTCTCGGGGAGGCGTACAATGAGCAGTTCTTC
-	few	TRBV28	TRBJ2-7	CASGQSNEQYF	TGTGCCAGCGGGCAAAGCAACGAGCAGTACTTC